Following are 27 T cell receptor beta chains from one sample sequenced in a study of shared clonotypes between healthy human individuals. TCRdb keeps only in-frame clones here, not all; method: immunoSEQ multiplex PCR. Here the sample spans 2 million to 2.5 million clones, roughly 94% being singletons. The sample taken for sequencing was naive CD4+ T cells sorted from blood. Subset here: CD45RA+ positively selected. These receptors were obtained from a man between 18 and 29 years old in good health.

The chain carries TRBV5-1 and TRBJ1-6; TRBD1 matches at 8 bases. CDR3 length: 14 residues. The trim removed 5 bases at V and 5 bases at J, leaving 3 bases unmatched. Germline CDR1 SGHRS, CDR2 YFSETQ. CDR3 DNA sequence: TGCGCCAGCAGGGGACAGGTGAATAATTCACCCCTCCACTTT. Translation: CASRGQVNNSPLHF.

The chain recombines TRBV7-2 with TRBJ2-7; TRBD2 aligns across 12 bases. CDR3 length equals 14 residues. Germline lookup yields CDR1 SGHTA and CDR2 FQGNSA. The junction had 11 bases not matched to a gene; V was cut back by 5 bases and J by 12 bases. CDR3 in DNA: TGTGCCAGCAGCCAGACTAGCGGGGGTGCCATCGGGTACTTC. Protein product: CASSQTSGGAIGYF.

The chain links TRBV7-9 to TRBJ2-2, with 10 bases aligning to TRBD2. Germline CDR1 reads SEHNR; CDR2 reads FQNEAQ (reference sequence). CDR3 length equals 18 residues. With 10 bases clipped from V and 3 bases from J, the junction kept 17 bases outside the gene matches. The CDR3 region has the DNA TGTGCCACAGCCCCGAAAATAGCGGGAGGTAAACACACCGGGGAGCTGTTTTTT. Translation: CATAPKIAGGKHTGELFF.

V and J are TRBV5-1 and TRBJ2-3; 9 bases are shared with TRBD2. V lost 7 bases and J lost 4; bases outside the gene matches: 16. CDR1 and CDR2 from the germline V gene are SGHRS and YFSETQ. The CDR3 loop spans 17 amino acids. This CDR3 is CASRWYLLAGNADTQYF. The DNA for the CDR3 is TGCGCCAGCCGTTGGTATCTCCTAGCGGGAAATGCAGATACGCAGTATTTT.

The chain links TRBV5-1 to TRBJ2-5; 9 bases agree with TRBD1. The CDR3 consists of 16 residues. The J segment lost 5 bases and the V segment lost 0 bases, leaving 8 bases of the junction unmatched. Germline lookup yields CDR1 SGHRS and CDR2 YFSETQ. This chain's CDR3 is CASSLATGGASETQYF. DNA of the CDR3: TGCGCCAGCAGCTTGGCCACAGGGGGCGCCTCTGAGACCCAGTACTTC.

V gene TRBV6-1 combines with J gene TRBJ1-6; D gene ambiguous. Germline CDR1 is MNHNS and CDR2 is SASEGT. This CDR3 is 17 amino acids long. V was cut by 4 bases and J by 0 bases, with 13 bases left in between. The CDR3 loop is CASSVGQPSSYNSPLHF. CDR3 nucleotides: TGTGCCAGCAGTGTTGGCCAGCCGAGCTCCTATAATTCACCCCTCCACTTT.

The chain is built from TRBV11-3 and TRBJ2-5, with 7 bases identical to TRBD1. There are 13 residues in the CDR3. Losses at the gene ends were 5 bases for V and 2 bases for J; bases not matched to a gene: 2. Germline CDR1 is SGHNT and CDR2 is YENEEA. CDR3 amino acids: CASSRDRQETQYF. CDR3 DNA: TGTGCCAGCAGCCGGGACAGACAAGAGACCCAGTACTTC.

The rearrangement uses TRBV28 and TRBJ2-7; tentative D call: TRBD1 (6 bases). Trimming removed 4 bases from V and 0 bases from J, with 13 bases in between. This CDR3 region has 15 residues. CDR1 is MDHEN, CDR2 SYDVKM, per germline. The CDR3 coding sequence is TGTGCCAGCAGTTCCCCAGGGGTTTCCTCCTACGAGCAGTACTTC. This encodes CASSSPGVSSYEQYF.

The V gene is TRBV6-1, the J gene TRBJ2-7, with TRBD1 matching 9 bases. V was pared by 10 bases and J by 3 bases, with 4 bases of the junction left unmatched. The CDR3 is made up of 12 amino acids. CDR1 and CDR2 (germline): MNHNS, SASEGT. CDR3 sequence (DNA): TGTGCCATCCGGGACAGGGTCTACGAGCAGTACTTC. Its protein product is CAIRDRVYEQYF.

The chain has TRBV30 and TRBJ2-1, with D perhaps TRBD2 (6 bases). CDR1 and CDR2 from the germline V gene are GTSNPN and SVGIG (reference sequence). Trimming cost V 1 base and J 0 bases, with 10 bases left between them. This CDR3 has 15 amino acids. CDR3 nucleotides: TGTGCCTGGAGTGGTACGGGGGACTCCTACAATGAGCAGTTCTTC. Translation gives CAWSGTGDSYNEQFF.

The chain combines TRBV5-1 with TRBJ1-1; the D is unclear. CDR1 is SGHRS, CDR2 YFSETQ, per germline. Trimming cost V 3 bases and J 2 bases, with 14 bases left between them. The CDR3 runs 15 residues. The CDR3 here is CASSSLSAGNTEAFF. The CDR3 bases are TGCGCCAGCAGCTCATTAAGTGCGGGAAACACTGAAGCTTTCTTT.

A single count supports this clone. Other DNA sequences within the sample encode an identical CDR3. CDR3 region: CASSLGTGYGYTF. The CDR3 region has the DNA TGTGCCAGCAGTTTAGGGACAGGGTACGGCTACACCTTC. V gene TRBV27 combines with J gene TRBJ1-2, with 9 bases that match TRBD1. Unmatched junction bases numbered 3, after V lost 2 bases and J lost 8 bases. Germline CDR1 is MNHEY and CDR2 is SMNVEV (reference sequence). This CDR3 is built from 13 residues.

CDR3 region: CASSVSHTDTQYF. Written as DNA, the CDR3 is TGTGCCAGCAGTGTAAGCCACACAGATACGCAGTATTTT. V and J are TRBV6-4 and TRBJ2-3; no clear D. CDR1 MRHNA and CDR2 SNTAGT come from the germline V gene. V was cut by 4 bases and J by 2 bases, with 7 bases left in between. This CDR3 has 13 residues.

The J gene is TRBJ1-3, the V gene TRBV6-6; possible D gene TRBD1, 5 bases. Germline CDR1 and CDR2: MNHNY and SVGAGI (reference sequence). V was clipped by 6 bases and J by 3 bases, with 15 bases between them. There are 15 residues in the CDR3. CDR3 residues: CASRLTQGIGNTIYF. The CDR3 nucleotides read TGTGCCAGCAGACTCACGCAGGGTATTGGAAACACCATATATTTT.

V is TRBV14 and J is TRBJ2-5; D is possibly TRBD2 (6 bases). V lost 4 bases and J lost 5, with 17 bases in between. CDR3 length equals 15 residues. The germline V gene encodes CDR1 SGHDN and CDR2 FVKESK. CDR3 in DNA: TGTGCCAGCAGCCTTCAGAGGGCAGGGAGGGAGACCCAGTACTTC. Translation gives CASSLQRAGRETQYF.

This clone came up once. The V and J genes are TRBV18 and TRBJ1-1, with TRBD1 matching over 10 bases. This CDR3 comprises 16 residues. CDR1 is KGHSH, CDR2 LQKENI, per germline. The junction had 6 bases not matched to a gene; V was cut back by 3 bases and J by 2 bases. CDR3 in amino acids: CASSPRQGASNTEAFF. Here the CDR3 DNA reads TGTGCCAGCTCACCTAGACAGGGGGCTTCCAACACTGAAGCTTTCTTT.

CDR3: CASSSTGTYAGELFF. CDR3 bases: TGTGCCAGCAGTTCGACAGGGACTTACGCCGGGGAGCTGTTTTTT. The rearrangement links TRBV6-6 to TRBJ2-2; tentatively, D is TRBD1 (7 bases). V lost 4 bases and J lost 6, with 15 bases in between. The germline CDR1 and CDR2 sequences are MNHNY and SVGAGI (reference sequence). This CDR3 comprises 15 residues.

This chain links TRBV6-5 with TRBJ2-6; a weak D match, TRBD1 (6 bases). Trimming took 4 bases from V and 0 from J, leaving 10 bases between them. The CDR3 covers 16 residues. Germline V lookup: CDR1 MNHEY, CDR2 SVGAGI. CDR3 in DNA: TGTGCCAGCAGTTCAGGGACAAGCTCTGGGGCCAACGTCCTGACTTTC. Its translation: CASSSGTSSGANVLTF.

The chain couples TRBV5-1 to TRBJ2-1; D remains unclear. V was shortened by 4 bases and J by 8 bases, with 10 bases between the two germline ends. There are 12 residues in the CDR3. Germline lookup yields CDR1 SGHRS and CDR2 YFSETQ. For the CDR3, the DNA is TGCGCCAGCAGCCTAAGGGTGGATGAGCAGTTCTTC. Translated: CASSLRVDEQFF.

The CDR3 nucleotides read TGTGCCAGCAGTTCCTACTCTTGGACAGCACCCTATGGCTACACCTTC. Translation: CASSSYSWTAPYGYTF. The rearrangement links TRBV28 to TRBJ1-2; perhaps TRBD1 as D (6 bases). V dropped 4 bases and J dropped 4 bases, with 19 bases sitting between them. The length of the CDR3 is 16 residues. Germline lookup yields CDR1 MDHEN and CDR2 SYDVKM.

CDR3 nucleotides: TGCAGCGTTGTGGGGGGACAGTACAATGAGCAGTTCTTC. It is translated as CSVVGGQYNEQFF. The rearrangement uses TRBV29-1 and TRBJ2-1; D may be TRBD1 (7 bases). Trimming took off 4 bases at V and 4 bases at J, with 11 bases between the two ends. Per germline, CDR1 SQVTM and CDR2 ANQGSEA. This CDR3 has 13 amino acids.

The chain employs TRBV9 and TRBJ2-7, with D possibly being TRBD2 (6 bases). The CDR3 loop spans 14 amino acids. The germline V gene has CDR1 SGDLS and CDR2 YYNGEE. V lost 0 bases and J lost 3, with 10 bases in between. CDR3 loop: CASSVGGDHYEQYF. The CDR3 DNA reads as TGTGCCAGCAGCGTAGGGGGGGATCACTACGAGCAGTACTTC.

J is TRBJ2-2 and V is TRBV5-1; D remains unclear. V was cut by 0 bases and J by 6 bases, with 12 bases left in between. This CDR3 spans 15 amino acids. The V gene's germline CDR1 is SGHRS and CDR2 YFSETQ. CDR3: CASSLANSASGELFF. CDR3 in DNA: TGCGCCAGCAGCTTGGCCAACAGTGCATCCGGGGAGCTGTTTTTT.

The chain carries TRBV10-2 and TRBJ2-7; D is uncertain. Trimming shortened V by 0 bases and J by 10 bases, and 10 bases separated the two germline ends. There are 12 residues in the CDR3. Germline assignment: CDR1 WSHSY and CDR2 SAAADI. Here the CDR3 reads CASSESGSSQYF. CDR3 DNA sequence: TGCGCCAGCAGTGAGTCAGGCTCTAGTCAGTACTTC.

V usage is TRBV6-1 and J usage is TRBJ2-7; tentatively, D is TRBD1 or TRBD2 (5 bases each). In germline, CDR1 is MNHNS, CDR2 SASEGT. Trimming cost V 8 bases and J 3 bases, with 14 bases left between them. The CDR3 is made up of 13 amino acids. CDR3 loop: CASRGPGSYEQYF. CDR3 sequence (DNA): TGTGCCAGCCGAGGCCCAGGGAGCTACGAGCAGTACTTC.

The chain links TRBV7-2 to TRBJ2-1; 8 bases are a match to TRBD2. CDR1 and CDR2 (germline): SGHTA, FQGNSA. This CDR3 contains 16 residues. Trimming removed 6 bases from V and 3 bases from J; junction bases left unmatched: 10. CDR3 sequence: CASRVQASGGYNEQFF. DNA of the CDR3: TGTGCCAGCAGGGTGCAGGCCAGCGGGGGCTACAATGAGCAGTTCTTC. The variable domain in full, completed from reference TRBV7-2 and TRBJ2-1, reads GAGVSQSPSNKVTEKGKDVELRCDPISGHTALYWYRQSLGQGLEFLIYFQGNSAPDKSGLPSDRFSAERTGGSVSTLTIQRTQQEDSAVYLCASRVQASGGYNEQFFGPGTRLTVL.

The chain recombines TRBV18 with TRBJ2-7; TRBD1 aligns across 9 bases. Germline V lookup: CDR1 KGHSH, CDR2 LQKENI. The CDR3 sequence is 15 residues long. The ends lost 4 bases at V and 1 base at J; junction bases unmatched: 5. The CDR3 nucleotides read TGTGCCAGCTCACGGGACAGGGAGGGATCCTACGAGCAGTACTTC. Its translation: CASSRDREGSYEQYF.